The present T cell receptor beta chain was sequenced within a study of TIL therapy for anti-PD-1-resistant metastatic lung cancer. This clone was detected only once. This CDR3 spans 12 amino acids. The germline V gene encodes CDR1 SGHTA and CDR2 FQGNSA. Trimming took 5 bases from V and 1 from J, leaving 3 bases between them. Specified time point: pre-treatment sample, taken before nivolumab and TIL therapy. Most excised metastases sampled were pleural nodules or supraclavicular lymph nodes. The libraries were made with immunoSEQ v3. Here immunoSEQ multiplex PCR was the method, and the copy in TCRdb shows in-frame clones only, minus some. The table includes about 50,000 clones, less than 75% detected once.

The origin of this receptor is a person aged 30 to 80 with non-small cell lung cancer. The sample consisted of tumor tissue, taken at baseline. The V call is TRBV7-2, the J call TRBJ1-3; D ambiguous. CDR3 region: CASSRSGNTIYF. The CDR3 DNA reads TGTGCCAGCAGCCGGTCTGGAAACACCATATATTTT. The full variable domain, completed using reference TRBV7-2 and TRBJ1-3, is GAGVSQSPSNKVTEKGKDVELRCDPISGHTALYWYRQSLGQGLEFLIYFQGNSAPDKSGLPSDRFSAERTGGSVSTLTIQRTQQEDSAVYLCASSRSGNTIYFGEGSWLTVV.